This TCR beta chain was recovered during a study of radiation and T cells in renal cell carcinoma. Germline loops: CDR1 GTSNPN, CDR2 SVGIG (reference sequence). Trimming cost V 4 bases and J 8 bases, with 14 bases left between them. The CDR3 runs 12 residues. By its share, this clone is medium-sized. TCRdb's table, derived via immunoSEQ multiplex PCR, lists solely in-frame clones and lacks some. The table has 90,000 to 95,000 clones, 70% to 85% seen once; the top ten hold around 6.3%. Indicated time point: baseline pretreatment blood. Described treatment: 15 Gy SBRT to primary tumor, nephrectomy 4 weeks later.

The receptor's source is a man in his fifties or sixties with renal cell carcinoma. The chain joins TRBV30 to TRBJ1-2; D is perhaps TRBD1 (5 bases). Sequenced here: blood, sampled from a patient whose treatment included radiotherapy and nephrectomy. CDR3: CAWTLGGWGYTF. The CDR3 bases are TGTGCCTGGACCCTCGGGGGTTGGGGCTACACCTTC.